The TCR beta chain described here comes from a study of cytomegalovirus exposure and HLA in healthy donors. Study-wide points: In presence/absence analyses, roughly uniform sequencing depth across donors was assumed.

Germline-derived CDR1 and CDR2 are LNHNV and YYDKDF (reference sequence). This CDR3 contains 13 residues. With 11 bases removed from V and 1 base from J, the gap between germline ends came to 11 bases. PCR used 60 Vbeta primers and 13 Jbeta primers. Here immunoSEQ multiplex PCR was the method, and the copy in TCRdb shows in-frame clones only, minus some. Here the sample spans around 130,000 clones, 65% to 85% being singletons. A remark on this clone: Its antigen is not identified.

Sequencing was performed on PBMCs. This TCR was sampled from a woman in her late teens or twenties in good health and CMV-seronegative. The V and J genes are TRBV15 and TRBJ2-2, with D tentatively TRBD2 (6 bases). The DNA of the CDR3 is TGTGCCTCAAAGGAGGGGAACACCGGGGAGCTGTTTTTT. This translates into CASKEGNTGELFF.